This passage covers 9 T cell receptor beta chains from one sample sequenced in a study of T cell repertoires in cytomegalovirus infection. In TCRdb, the reads were re-called with MiXCR into one record per CDR3 protein. The table has roughly 720,000 distinct CDR3 sequences, about 40% seen once; the top ten hold roughly 2.9%. Source material: PBMCs. The source is a human donor in good health (CMV status not recorded). Some clones in this sample may be carry-over from other donors' samples.

V is TRBV19 and J is TRBJ2-3; maybe TRBD2 (6 bases). Trimming removed 1 base at V and 4 bases at J, with 9 bases between. This CDR3 is built from 14 residues. Germline values: CDR1 LNHDA, CDR2 SQIVND (reference sequence). The CDR3 region is CASSIGRLADTQYF. CDR3 DNA sequence: TGTGCCAGTAGTATAGGGCGACTAGCAGATACGCAGTATTTT.

This clonotype was seen more than once but under ten times. This chain uses TRBV7-8 with TRBJ1-5; D gene uncertain. The CDR3 contains 13 residues. Trimming stripped 1 base from V and 7 bases from J, with 8 bases between. Germline CDR1 is SGHVS and CDR2 is FQNEAQ. The CDR3: CASSLGRRQPQHF. CDR3 nucleotides: TGTGCCAGCAGCTTAGGACGTCGCCAGCCCCAGCATTTT. Filled out from reference TRBV7-8 and TRBJ1-5, the complete variable domain reads GAGVSQSPRYKVAKRGQDVALRCDPISGHVSLFWYQQALGQGPEFLTYFQNEAQLDKSGLPSDRFFAERPEGSVSTLKIQRTQQEDSAVYLCASSLGRRQPQHFGDGTRLSIL.

The chain joins TRBV3-1 to TRBJ2-3; TRBD2 matches at 10 bases. J gave up 6 bases and V 5 bases, and 8 bases lay outside the gene matches. Germline CDR1 LGHDT, CDR2 YNNKEL (reference sequence). The CDR3 is 15 amino acids. This CDR3 reads CASSSIAGGWDTQYF. In DNA form, the CDR3 reads TGTGCCAGCAGCTCGATAGCGGGAGGCTGGGATACGCAGTATTTT.

The rearrangement joins TRBV6-1 to TRBJ1-1; TRBD1 matches 8 bases. The CDR3 is 14 amino acids. Trimming took 5 bases from V and 6 from J; bases not matched to a gene: 8. Germline values: CDR1 MNHNS, CDR2 SASEGT. CDR3 sequence (DNA): TGTGCCAGCAGTTATAAGGGGACAGGCGCTGAAGCTTTCTTT. Translating it yields CASSYKGTGAEAFF.

This clonotype was seen more than once but under ten times. This sequence joins TRBV6-1 and TRBJ1-6; tentative D call: TRBD1 (5 bases). Looked up from germline, CDR1 is MNHNS and CDR2 is SASEGT. The V and J ends lost 5 bases and 6 bases respectively, with 17 bases between them. CDR3 size: 16 residues. The CDR3 here is CASSWGIGARNSPLHF. The CDR3 DNA is TGTGCCAGCAGTTGGGGAATTGGGGCCCGTAATTCACCCCTCCACTTT.

The chain joins TRBV2 to TRBJ2-7; 8 bases are a match to TRBD1. J gave up 2 bases and V 10 bases, and 10 bases lay outside the gene matches. CDR1 is SNHLY and CDR2 is FYNNEI in the germline V gene. This CDR3 has 14 amino acids. CDR3 DNA: TGTGCCATCCAAGGGACAGGATCCACCTACGAGCAGTACTTC. Its protein product is CAIQGTGSTYEQYF.

This clonotype has just a few counts. This chain uses TRBV28 with TRBJ1-6, with D uncertain. Per germline, CDR1 MDHEN and CDR2 SYDVKM. The CDR3 runs to 16 residues. The V and J ends lost 2 bases and 0 bases respectively, with 8 bases between them. The CDR3 DNA reads as TGTGCCAGCAGTTTAGAGATGGGCTCCTATAATTCACCCCTCCACTTT. Protein sequence: CASSLEMGSYNSPLHF.

The chain combines TRBV27 with TRBJ2-5, with D perhaps assigned TRBD1 or TRBD2 (5 bases each). The germline CDR1 and CDR2 sequences are MNHEY and SMNVEV (reference sequence). The CDR3 is 16 residues long. V lost 0 bases and J 4 bases, leaving 15 bases between the germline ends. The CDR3 is CASSLSGVGPAETQYF. As DNA, the CDR3 is TGTGCCAGCAGTTTATCGGGAGTGGGGCCCGCAGAGACCCAGTACTTC.

The chain links TRBV7-8 to TRBJ2-1; D gene ambiguous. The germline CDR1 and CDR2 sequences are SGHVS and FQNEAQ. The CDR3 totals 15 residues. V dropped 5 bases and J dropped 5 bases, with 16 bases sitting between them. CDR3 region: CASSPTSQFHNEQFF. CDR3 sequence (DNA): TGTGCCAGCAGCCCAACGAGTCAGTTTCACAATGAGCAGTTCTTC.